This T cell receptor (beta chain) originates from a study of T cell clones after liver transplantation. The assay was immunoSEQ multiplex PCR, and TCRdb's table has in-frame clones only and misses some. The repertoire includes roughly 80,000 clones, roughly 85% of them detected once, and 2.5% to 3% sits in the top ten. Study-level points and caveats: Migration into the graft, not deletion, may explain lost graft donor-reactive T cells.

As to this clone: Its antigen is not known.

Trimming cost V 5 bases and J 7 bases; bases outside gene matches: 10. The CDR3 is 15 residues long. Germline CDR1 reads MNHEY; CDR2 reads SVGAGI. This chain links TRBV6-5 with TRBJ2-3; TRBD2 aligns across 9 bases. This receptor was obtained from a human patient who received a liver transplant. Some T cells may originate from the graft donor. Sequencing used CD4+ T cells from blood, obtained at the 22-month timepoint. CDR3 in amino acids: CASSPGLATLYTQYF. For the CDR3, the DNA is TGTGCCAGCAGTCCGGGACTAGCAACGTTGTATACGCAGTATTTT.